The TCR beta chain under discussion was sequenced for a study of CD8 T cells in ankylosing spondylitis. Quantitative 5'-RACE with molecular barcodes produced the TCR beta libraries. TCRdb independently ran MiXCR on the 5' RACE reads; one entry per CDR3 protein. The repertoire has approximately 290,000 distinct CDR3 sequences, less than 25% of them found once; the top ten carry 3% to 4%. The length of the CDR3 is 17 residues. Per the germline V gene, CDR1 is SGHKS and CDR2 is YYEKEE (reference sequence). V lost 4 bases, J lost 0 bases, and 17 bases lay in between. Turning to this clonotype: What it binds is unknown.

Findings of the study overall: Relatively rare in peripheral blood, disease-linked clones were also CD8+. Disease-linked clones reportedly concentrated significantly in matched ankylosing spondylitis synovial fluid. Earlier studies detected some motif variants in reactive arthritis synovial fluid and blood.

Specimen: blood, either unsorted or a sorted T cell fraction (not recorded which). The receptor was derived from a female donor with ankylosing spondylitis or in good health (not recorded which). The chain couples TRBV5-5 to TRBJ1-5, with D possibly being TRBD1 (5 bases). DNA of the CDR3: TGTGCCAGCAGCGGGGCCTTCCCCCCGACTAGCAATCAGCCCCAGCATTTT. It codes for CASSGAFPPTSNQPQHF.